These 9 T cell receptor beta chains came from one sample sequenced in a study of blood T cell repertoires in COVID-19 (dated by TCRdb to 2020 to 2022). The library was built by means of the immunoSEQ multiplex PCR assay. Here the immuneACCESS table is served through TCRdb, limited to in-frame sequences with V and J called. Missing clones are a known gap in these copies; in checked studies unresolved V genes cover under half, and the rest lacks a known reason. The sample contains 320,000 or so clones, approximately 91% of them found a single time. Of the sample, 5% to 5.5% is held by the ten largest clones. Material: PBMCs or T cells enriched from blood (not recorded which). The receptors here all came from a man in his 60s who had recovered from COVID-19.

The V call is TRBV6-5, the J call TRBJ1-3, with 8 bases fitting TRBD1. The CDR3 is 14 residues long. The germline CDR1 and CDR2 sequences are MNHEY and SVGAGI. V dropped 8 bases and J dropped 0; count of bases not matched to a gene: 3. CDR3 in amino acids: CASRDRGSGNTIYF. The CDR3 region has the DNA TGTGCCAGCCGCGACAGGGGCTCTGGAAACACCATATATTTT.

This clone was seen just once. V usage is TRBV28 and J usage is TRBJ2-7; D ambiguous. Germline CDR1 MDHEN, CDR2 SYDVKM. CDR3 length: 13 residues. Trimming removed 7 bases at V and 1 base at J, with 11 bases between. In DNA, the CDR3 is TGTGCCAGCAAGGAAGCAGGTTCCTACGAGCAGTACTTC. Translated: CASKEAGSYEQYF.

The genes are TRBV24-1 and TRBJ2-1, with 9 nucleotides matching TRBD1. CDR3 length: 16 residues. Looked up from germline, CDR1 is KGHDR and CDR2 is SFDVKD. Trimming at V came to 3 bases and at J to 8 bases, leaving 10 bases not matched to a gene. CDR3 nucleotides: TGTGCCACCAGTGATCCGGGACAGGGTTTTATAGATGAGCAGTTCTTC. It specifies CATSDPGQGFIDEQFF.

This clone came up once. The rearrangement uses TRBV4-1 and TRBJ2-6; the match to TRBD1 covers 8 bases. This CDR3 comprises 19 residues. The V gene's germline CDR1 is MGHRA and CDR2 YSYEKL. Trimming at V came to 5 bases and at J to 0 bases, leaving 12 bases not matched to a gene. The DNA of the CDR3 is TGCGCCAGCAGCGCACATCGGGCAGGGGGCGCCTCTGGGGCCAACGTCCTGACTTTC. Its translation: CASSAHRAGGASGANVLTF.

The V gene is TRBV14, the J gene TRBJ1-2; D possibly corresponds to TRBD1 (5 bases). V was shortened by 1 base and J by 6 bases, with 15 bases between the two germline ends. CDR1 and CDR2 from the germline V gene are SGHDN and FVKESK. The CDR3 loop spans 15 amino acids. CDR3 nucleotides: TGTGCCAGCAGCCAAGGAAGAGGAGGGGAGGATGGCTACACCTTC. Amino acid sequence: CASSQGRGGEDGYTF.

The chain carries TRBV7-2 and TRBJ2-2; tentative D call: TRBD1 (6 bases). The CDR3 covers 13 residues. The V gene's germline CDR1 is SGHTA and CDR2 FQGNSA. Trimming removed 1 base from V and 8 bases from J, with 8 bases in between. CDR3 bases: TGTGCCAGCAGCTTAGATAGGGGGGGGGAGCTGTTTTTT. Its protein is CASSLDRGGELFF.

CDR3 region: CASSPDYYGYTF. CDR3 DNA sequence: TGTGCCAGCAGTCCAGACTACTATGGCTACACCTTC. The chain employs TRBV12-3 or TRBV12-4 and TRBJ1-2; D is unclear. The V end lost 5 bases, the J end lost 3 bases, and 7 bases lay between the germline ends. The CDR3 runs 12 residues.

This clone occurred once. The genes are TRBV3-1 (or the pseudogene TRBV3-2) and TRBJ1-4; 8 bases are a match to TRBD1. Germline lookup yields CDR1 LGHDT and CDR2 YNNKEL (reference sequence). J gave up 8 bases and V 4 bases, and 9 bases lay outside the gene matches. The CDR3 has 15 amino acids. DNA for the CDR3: TGTGCCAGCAGCCGTACAACCAGGGGGCGGGAAAAACTGTTTTTT. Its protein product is CASSRTTRGREKLFF.

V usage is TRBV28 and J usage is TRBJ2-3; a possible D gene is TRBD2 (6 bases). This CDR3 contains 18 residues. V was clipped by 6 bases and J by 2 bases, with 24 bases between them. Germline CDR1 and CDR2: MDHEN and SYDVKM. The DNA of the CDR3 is TGTGCCAGCAGAACCCGCCCCTTTGGGCGGGGTTACACAGATACGCAGTATTTT. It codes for CASRTRPFGRGYTDTQYF.